The 9 T cell receptor beta chains below come from one sample, sequenced in a study of shared clonotypes between healthy human individuals. The table came from immunoSEQ multiplex PCR; TCRdb's copy has only in-frame clones and leaves some out. Of around 620,000 clones listed, roughly 95% are singletons. CD8 cells classed as naive were CD45RO-negative and positively selected for CCR7, excluding terminally differentiated effector memory CD45RA+ cells. Sequencing was carried out using naive CD8+ T cells sorted from blood. These receptors originate from a woman under 40 in good health.

The chain links TRBV28 to TRBJ1-5; D is ambiguous. Trimming took 11 bases from V and 0 from J, leaving 17 bases between them. In germline, CDR1 is MDHEN, CDR2 SYDVKM. This CDR3 comprises 15 residues. The CDR3 DNA reads TGTGCCTGCAACTTCGGGGATTTTAGCAATCAGCCCCAGCATTTT. This codes for CACNFGDFSNQPQHF.

The chain recombines TRBV28 with TRBJ1-4; TRBD1 aligns across 8 bases. The CDR3 totals 14 residues. J lost 8 bases, V lost 6 bases, and 8 bases had no gene match. Germline CDR1 is MDHEN and CDR2 is SYDVKM. The chain's CDR3 is CASSLRGLREKLFF. The CDR3 nucleotides are TGTGCCAGCAGCCTCAGGGGGCTTCGGGAAAAACTGTTTTTT.

CDR3 residues: CASSLRKGALNEQFF. DNA for the CDR3: TGTGCCAGCTCACTTCGGAAGGGGGCTCTGAATGAGCAGTTCTTC. The chain uses TRBV18 and TRBJ2-1; 7 bases fit TRBD1. J was trimmed by 7 bases and V by 4 bases; bases with no gene match: 10. The CDR3 sequence is 15 residues long. CDR1 KGHSH and CDR2 LQKENI come from the germline V gene.

This chain links TRBV28 with TRBJ2-7; D ambiguous. Germline V lookup: CDR1 MDHEN, CDR2 SYDVKM. V dropped 8 bases and J dropped 6 bases, with 11 bases sitting between them. CDR3 length equals 11 residues. As DNA, the CDR3 is TGTGCCAGCCACTGGGGTGGCGAGCAGTACTTC. Encoded protein: CASHWGGEQYF.

This clone was recorded only once. The gene calls are TRBV19 and TRBJ2-1; D is ambiguous. CDR1 is LNHDA, CDR2 SQIVND, per germline (reference sequence). The CDR3 is 15 residues long. Trimming removed 1 base at V and 0 bases at J, with 7 bases between. The CDR3 DNA follows: TGTGCCAGTAGTATAGGTAGTTTCTCCTACAATGAGCAGTTCTTC. Amino acid sequence: CASSIGSFSYNEQFF.

The chain employs TRBV10-1 and TRBJ2-3, with D possibly being TRBD2 (5 bases). The ends were cut back, 6 bases at V and 0 bases at J, with 10 bases in the middle. Germline CDR1 is WNHNN and CDR2 is SYGVQD (reference sequence). CDR3 size: 14 residues. The CDR3 reads CASRGLESTDTQYF. DNA for the CDR3: TGCGCCAGCAGAGGACTGGAAAGCACAGATACGCAGTATTTT.

The chain employs TRBV13 and TRBJ2-1; 10 bases line up with TRBD1. V trimming: 4 bases; J trimming: 12 bases; junction bases outside the gene matches: 12. The CDR3 covers 15 residues. Looked up from germline, CDR1 is PRHDT and CDR2 is FYEKMQ (reference sequence). The CDR3 spells CASSWRDRGISSQFF. The CDR3 DNA reads as TGTGCCAGCAGCTGGAGGGACAGGGGAATCTCTTCGCAGTTCTTC.

The chain employs TRBV7-6 and TRBJ2-7, with D maybe TRBD1 (6 bases). The V gene lost 4 bases and the J gene lost 1 base, with 8 bases spanning the gap. The CDR3 consists of 13 residues. In germline, CDR1 is SGHVS, CDR2 FNYEAQ. The CDR3 DNA follows: TGTGCCAGCAGCTCGGACAGATCCTACGAGCAGTACTTC. Encoded protein: CASSSDRSYEQYF.

CDR3 in DNA: TGCAGCGTTGAGAGTAGGTCTTCCGGACTGGGGAACGAGCAGTACTTC. Protein sequence: CSVESRSSGLGNEQYF. V gene TRBV29-1 combines with J gene TRBJ2-7; D possibly corresponds to TRBD2 (5 bases). The CDR3 runs to 16 residues. CDR1 and CDR2 from the germline V gene are SQVTM and ANQGSEA. V was shortened by 3 bases and J by 5 bases, with 23 bases between the two germline ends.